The T cell receptor beta chain described here comes from a study of breast tumors, draining lymph nodes, adjacent tissues. This clonotype was counted at least ten times. CDR1 is SGHRS, CDR2 YFSETQ, per germline. V dropped 3 bases and J dropped 0; count of bases not matched to a gene: 5. The CDR3 is 17 residues long. In TCRdb, the multiplex PCR reads were re-called with MiXCR into one record per CDR3 protein. Of about 150,000 distinct CDR3 sequences in the sample, about a fifth were seen once. Breast cancer patients provided tissue from their axillary draining lymph nodes. V is TRBV5-1 and J is TRBJ2-1; 11 nucleotides align to TRBD2. Sequencing was performed on axillary lymph node tissue. This TCR derives from a female donor with breast cancer. Some clones in this sample may be carry-over from other donors' samples. Written as DNA, the CDR3 is TGCGCCAGCAGCTCGGGACTAGCGGACTACTCCTACAATGAGCAGTTCTTC. This translates into CASSSGLADYSYNEQFF.